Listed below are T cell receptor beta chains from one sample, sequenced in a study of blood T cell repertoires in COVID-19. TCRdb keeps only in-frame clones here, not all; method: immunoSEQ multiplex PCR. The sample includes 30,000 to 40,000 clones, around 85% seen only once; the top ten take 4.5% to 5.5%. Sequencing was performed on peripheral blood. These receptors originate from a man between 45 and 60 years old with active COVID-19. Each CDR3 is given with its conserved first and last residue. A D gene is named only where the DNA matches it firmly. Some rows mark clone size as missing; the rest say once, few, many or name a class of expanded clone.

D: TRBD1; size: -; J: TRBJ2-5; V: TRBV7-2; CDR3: CASSSGTGVTQYF; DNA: TGTGCCAGCAGCTCAGGGACAGGGGTGACCCAGTACTTC
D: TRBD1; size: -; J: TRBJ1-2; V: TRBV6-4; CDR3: CASSPDRDPYGYTF; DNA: TGTGCCAGCAGCCCCGACAGGGACCCTTATGGCTACACCTTC
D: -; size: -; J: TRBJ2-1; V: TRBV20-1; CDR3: CSALFRNEQFF; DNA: TGCAGTGCACTCTTTCGGAATGAGCAGTTCTTC
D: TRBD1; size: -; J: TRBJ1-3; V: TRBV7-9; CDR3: CASSLVGDRRSGNTIYF; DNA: TGTGCCAGCAGCTTAGTCGGGGACAGGAGGTCTGGAAACACCATATATTTT
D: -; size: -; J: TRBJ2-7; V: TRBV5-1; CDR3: CASTQTEYSYEQYF; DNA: TGCGCCAGCACACAGACAGAATACTCCTACGAGCAGTACTTC
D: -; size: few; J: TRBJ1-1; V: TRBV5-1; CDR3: CASSFSMGGLMNTEAFF; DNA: TGCGCCAGCAGCTTCTCTATGGGGGGACTGATGAACACTGAAGCTTTCTTT
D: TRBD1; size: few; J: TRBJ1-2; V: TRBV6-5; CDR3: CASSYHRDSYGYTF; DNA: TGTGCCAGCAGTTACCACCGGGACAGCTATGGCTACACCTTC
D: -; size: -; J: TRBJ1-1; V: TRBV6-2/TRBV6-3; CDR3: CASSYRGFRGTEAFF; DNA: TGTGCCAGCAGTTACAGGGGGTTCAGAGGGACTGAAGCTTTCTTT
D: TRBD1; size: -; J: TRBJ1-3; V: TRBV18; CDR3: CASSPSTGSGNTIYF; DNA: TGTGCCAGCTCACCATCGACAGGGTCAGGAAACACCATATATTTT
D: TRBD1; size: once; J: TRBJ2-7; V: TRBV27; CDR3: CASSLGTGGSYEQYF; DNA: TGTGCCAGCAGTTTAGGGACAGGGGGGTCCTACGAGCAGTACTTC
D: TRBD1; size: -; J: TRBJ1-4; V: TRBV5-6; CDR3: CASSLWDREKLFF; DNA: TGTGCCAGCAGCTTGTGGGACAGGGAAAAACTGTTTTTT
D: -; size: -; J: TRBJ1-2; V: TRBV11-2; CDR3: CASRQSGFGYGYTF; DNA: TGTGCCAGCAGACAGTCGGGGTTTGGCTATGGCTACACCTTC
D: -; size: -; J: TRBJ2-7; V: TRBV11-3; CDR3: CASSPPGRDEQYF; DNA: TGTGCCAGCAGCCCGCCCGGCCGGGATGAGCAGTACTTC
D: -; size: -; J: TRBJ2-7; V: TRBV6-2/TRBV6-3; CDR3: CASSYPPEAGSYEQYF; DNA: TGTGCCAGCAGTTACCCGCCAGAGGCGGGCTCCTACGAGCAGTACTTC
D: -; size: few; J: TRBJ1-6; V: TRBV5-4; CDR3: CASSLEQGYNSPLHF; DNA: TGTGCCAGCAGCTTGGAACAGGGCTATAATTCACCCCTCCACTTT
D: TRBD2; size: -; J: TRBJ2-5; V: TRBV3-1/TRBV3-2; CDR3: CASSRQLTSGQETQYF; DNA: TGTGCCAGCAGCCGACAACTAACTAGCGGCCAAGAGACCCAGTACTTC
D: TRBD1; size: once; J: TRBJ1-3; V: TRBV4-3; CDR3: CASSKGQGDYISGNTIYF; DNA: TGCGCCAGCAGCAAAGGACAGGGGGATTATATCTCTGGAAACACCATATATTTT
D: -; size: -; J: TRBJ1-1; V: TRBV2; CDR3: CASSEVRRITEAFF; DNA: TGTGCCAGCAGTGAAGTCCGCAGGATCACTGAAGCTTTCTTT
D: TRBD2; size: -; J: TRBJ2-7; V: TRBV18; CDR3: CASSSGGNGYEQYF; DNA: TGTGCCAGCTCATCCGGGGGGAACGGCTACGAGCAGTACTTC
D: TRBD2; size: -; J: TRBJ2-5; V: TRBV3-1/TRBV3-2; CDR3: CASSQSLAAETQYF; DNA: TGTGCCAGCAGCCAATCGCTAGCGGCAGAGACCCAGTACTTC
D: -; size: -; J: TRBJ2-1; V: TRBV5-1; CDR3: CASSEQGGEQFF; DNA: TGCGCCAGCAGCGAACAGGGTGGTGAGCAGTTCTTC
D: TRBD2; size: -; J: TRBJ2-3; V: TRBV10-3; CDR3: CAIRDLTSGGADTQYF; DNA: TGTGCCATCAGAGATCTGACTAGCGGGGGGGCAGATACGCAGTATTTT
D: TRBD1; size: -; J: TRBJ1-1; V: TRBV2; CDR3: CASRATGQGAWTEAFF; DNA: TGTGCCAGCAGGGCCACGGGACAGGGGGCATGGACTGAAGCTTTCTTT
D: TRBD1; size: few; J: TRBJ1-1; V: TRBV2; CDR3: CASSGQGSNTEAFF; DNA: TGTGCCAGCAGTGGACAGGGGTCGAACACTGAAGCTTTCTTT
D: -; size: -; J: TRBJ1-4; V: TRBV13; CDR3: CASSWGGEKLFF; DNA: TGTGCCAGCAGCTGGGGGGGTGAAAAACTGTTTTTT
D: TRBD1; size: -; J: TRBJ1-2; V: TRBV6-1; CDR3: CASSDYGQGAGGYTF; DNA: TGTGCCAGCAGTGATTACGGACAGGGAGCAGGCGGCTACACCTTC
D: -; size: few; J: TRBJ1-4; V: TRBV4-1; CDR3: CASNAGNEKLFF; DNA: TGCGCCAGCAATGCCGGTAATGAAAAACTGTTTTTT
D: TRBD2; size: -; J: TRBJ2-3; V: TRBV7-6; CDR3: CASSYLSGGGTDTQYF; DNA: TGTGCCAGCAGCTACCTTAGCGGGGGGGGCACAGATACGCAGTATTTT
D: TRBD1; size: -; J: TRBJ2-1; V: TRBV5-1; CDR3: CASSFASSLGTGKVSYNEQFF; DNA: TGCGCCAGCAGCTTCGCCTCAAGTCTAGGGACAGGGAAAGTGTCCTACAATGAGCAGTTCTTC
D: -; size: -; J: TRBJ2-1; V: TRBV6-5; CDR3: CATRGSGYNEQFF; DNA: TGTGCCACCCGTGGTAGCGGATACAATGAGCAGTTCTTC
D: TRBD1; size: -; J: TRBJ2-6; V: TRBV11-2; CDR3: CASNLLRQGNSSGANVLTF; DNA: TGTGCCAGCAACTTATTGCGACAGGGGAATAGCTCTGGGGCCAACGTCCTGACTTTC
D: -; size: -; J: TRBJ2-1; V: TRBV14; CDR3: CASSQAVVGGTTYNEQFF; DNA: TGTGCCAGCAGCCAAGCCGTAGTAGGGGGTACTACCTACAATGAGCAGTTCTTC
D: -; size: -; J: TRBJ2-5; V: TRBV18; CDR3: CASSIGAQETQYF; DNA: TGTGCCAGCTCAATCGGAGCACAAGAGACCCAGTACTTC
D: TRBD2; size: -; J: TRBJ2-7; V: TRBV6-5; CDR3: CATASGGNPLRYF; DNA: TGTGCCACCGCTAGCGGGGGAAATCCCTTAAGGTACTTC
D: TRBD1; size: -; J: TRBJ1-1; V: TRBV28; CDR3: CASSLSGQVGTEAFF; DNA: TGTGCCAGCAGTTTGTCGGGACAGGTCGGCACTGAAGCTTTCTTT
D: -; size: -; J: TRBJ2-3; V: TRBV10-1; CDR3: CASSESGTDTQYF; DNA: TGCGCCAGCAGTGAGTCCGGCACAGATACGCAGTATTTT
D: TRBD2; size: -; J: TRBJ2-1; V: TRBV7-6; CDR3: CASSELAGGDYNEQFF; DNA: TGTGCCAGCAGCGAATTGGCGGGGGGGGATTACAATGAGCAGTTCTTC
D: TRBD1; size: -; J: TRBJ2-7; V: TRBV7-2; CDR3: CASSLGQGSQDEQYF; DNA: TGTGCCAGCAGCTTGGGACAGGGGAGTCAGGACGAGCAGTACTTC
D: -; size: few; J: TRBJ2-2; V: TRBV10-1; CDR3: CASSKVPGNTGELFF; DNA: TGCGCCAGCAGTAAAGTCCCCGGGAACACCGGGGAGCTGTTTTTT
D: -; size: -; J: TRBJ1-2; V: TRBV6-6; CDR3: CASSLLTGGGYTF; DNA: TGTGCCAGCAGTCTATTGACGGGGGGTGGCTACACCTTC
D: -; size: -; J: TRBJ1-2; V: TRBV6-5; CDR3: CASSQEPRRGYTF; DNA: TGTGCCAGCAGCCAAGAACCTAGGAGAGGCTACACCTTC
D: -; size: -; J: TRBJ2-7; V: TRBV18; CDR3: CASSRTRQDGYEQYF; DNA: TGTGCCAGCTCACGAACCCGACAGGACGGCTACGAGCAGTACTTC
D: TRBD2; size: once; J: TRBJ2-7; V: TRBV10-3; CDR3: CAISRTSGDYEQYF; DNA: TGTGCCATCAGTCGAACTAGCGGAGACTACGAGCAGTACTTC
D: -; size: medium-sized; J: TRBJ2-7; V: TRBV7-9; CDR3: CASSTQGSEQYF; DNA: TGTGCCAGCAGCACGCAGGGTAGCGAGCAGTACTTC
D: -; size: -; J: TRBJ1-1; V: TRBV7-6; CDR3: CASSLVSDLNTEAFF; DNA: TGTGCCAGCAGCTTAGTTTCAGACTTGAACACTGAAGCTTTCTTT
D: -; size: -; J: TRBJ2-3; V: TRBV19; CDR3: CASTAGLTSGGVEDTQYF; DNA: TGTGCCAGTACCGCCGGGTTGACTTCGGGCGGGGTAGAAGATACGCAGTATTTT
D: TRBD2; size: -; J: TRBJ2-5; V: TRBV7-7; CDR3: CASSPRGKETQYF; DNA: TGTGCCAGCAGCCCGCGGGGGAAGGAGACCCAGTACTTC
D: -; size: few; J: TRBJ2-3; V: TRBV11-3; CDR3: CASSLRVPDTQYF; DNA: TGTGCCAGCAGCTTACGAGTCCCAGATACGCAGTATTTT
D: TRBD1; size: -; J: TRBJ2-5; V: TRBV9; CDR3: CASSVGDRGPGETQYF; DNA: TGTGCCAGCAGCGTAGGGGATAGGGGGCCGGGAGAGACCCAGTACTTC
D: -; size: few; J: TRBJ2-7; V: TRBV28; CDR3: CASSRPDGTYEQYF; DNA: TGTGCCAGCAGTCGCCCCGACGGGACCTACGAGCAGTACTTC
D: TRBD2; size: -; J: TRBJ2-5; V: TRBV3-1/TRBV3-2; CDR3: CASSPRLAGGPETQYF; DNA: TGTGCCAGCAGCCCCCGACTAGCGGGGGGGCCGGAGACCCAGTACTTC
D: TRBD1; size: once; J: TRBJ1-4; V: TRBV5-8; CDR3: CASSWGTGLINEKLFF; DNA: TGTGCCAGCAGCTGGGGGACAGGGCTAATAAATGAAAAACTGTTTTTT
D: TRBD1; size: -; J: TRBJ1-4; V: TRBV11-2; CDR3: CASSLGDRDQEKLFF; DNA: TGTGCCAGCAGCTTAGGGGACAGGGATCAGGAAAAACTGTTTTTT
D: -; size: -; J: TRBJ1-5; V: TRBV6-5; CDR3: CASRSNSNQPQHF; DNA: TGTGCCAGCAGGAGCAATAGCAATCAGCCCCAGCATTTT
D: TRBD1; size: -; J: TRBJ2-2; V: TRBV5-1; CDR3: CASRDRDTGELFF; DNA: TGCGCCAGCCGGGACAGGGACACCGGGGAGCTGTTTTTT
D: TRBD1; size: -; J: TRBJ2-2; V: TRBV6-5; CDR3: CASSLGGLGGELFF; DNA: TGTGCCAGCAGTTTAGGGGGCCTGGGCGGGGAGCTGTTTTTT